This TCR beta chain was profiled in a study of cytomegalovirus exposure and HLA in healthy donors. In the study overall: The 110 or so validation repertoires used a platform that matched the one used for the 600 to 700 first-cohort repertoires, as a later analysis reported.

This clone appeared a few times. The target antigen is unknown. Some clones are missing from TCRdb's copy, which holds only in-frame ones; the method was immunoSEQ multiplex PCR. The repertoire holds some 170,000 clones, with roughly 86% as singletons. Study-level findings and limits: As confirmed in vitro, a few CMV-associated chains were specific for CMV antigens. For cytomegalovirus status, the classifier reportedly gave diagnoses with high specificity and sensitivity. There were fewer than 200 TCR beta chains listed as cytomegalovirus-associated.

The clonotype originates from a man aged 30 to 45 in good health and CMV-seropositive. Specimen: PBMCs.

CDR3 in DNA: TGTGCCAGCAGCCAAGGGAATCAGGGCTACACCTTC. Encoded protein: CASSQGNQGYTF. The V call is TRBV14, the J call TRBJ1-2; D is ambiguous. The V end lost 1 base, the J end lost 8 bases, and 8 bases lay between the germline ends. The CDR3 length is 12 residues. Germline loops: CDR1 SGHDN, CDR2 FVKESK.